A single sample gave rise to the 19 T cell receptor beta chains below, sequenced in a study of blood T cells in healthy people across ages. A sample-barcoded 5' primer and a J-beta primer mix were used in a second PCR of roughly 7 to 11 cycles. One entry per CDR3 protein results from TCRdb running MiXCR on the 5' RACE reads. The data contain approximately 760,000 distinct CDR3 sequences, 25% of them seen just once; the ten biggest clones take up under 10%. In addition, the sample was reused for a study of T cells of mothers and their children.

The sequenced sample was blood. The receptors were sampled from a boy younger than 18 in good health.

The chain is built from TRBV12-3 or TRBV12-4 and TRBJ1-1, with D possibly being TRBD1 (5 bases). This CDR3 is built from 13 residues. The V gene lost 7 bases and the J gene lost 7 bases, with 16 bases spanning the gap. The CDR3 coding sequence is TGTGCCAGCAAGCGGCCGAAGGGGAATGAAGCTTTCTTT. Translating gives CASKRPKGNEAFF.

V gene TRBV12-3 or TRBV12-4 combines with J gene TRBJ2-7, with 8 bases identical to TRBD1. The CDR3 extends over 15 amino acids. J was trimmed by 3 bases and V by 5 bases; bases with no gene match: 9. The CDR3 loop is CASSTLGQAIYEQYF. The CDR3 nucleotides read TGTGCCAGCAGTACCTTGGGACAGGCAATCTACGAGCAGTACTTC.

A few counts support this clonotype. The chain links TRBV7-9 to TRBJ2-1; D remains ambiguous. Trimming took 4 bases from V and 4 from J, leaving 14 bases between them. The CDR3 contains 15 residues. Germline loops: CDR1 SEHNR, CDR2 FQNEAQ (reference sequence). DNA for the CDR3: TGTGCCAGCAGCTCATCCTATCGGGCTTACAATGAGCAGTTCTTC. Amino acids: CASSSSYRAYNEQFF.

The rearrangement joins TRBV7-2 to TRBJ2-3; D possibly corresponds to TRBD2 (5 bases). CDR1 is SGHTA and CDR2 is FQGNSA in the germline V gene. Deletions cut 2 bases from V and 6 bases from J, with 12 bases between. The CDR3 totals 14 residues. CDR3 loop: CASSLTGFGDTQYF. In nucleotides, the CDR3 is TGTGCCAGCAGCTTAACGGGGTTCGGGGATACGCAGTATTTT.

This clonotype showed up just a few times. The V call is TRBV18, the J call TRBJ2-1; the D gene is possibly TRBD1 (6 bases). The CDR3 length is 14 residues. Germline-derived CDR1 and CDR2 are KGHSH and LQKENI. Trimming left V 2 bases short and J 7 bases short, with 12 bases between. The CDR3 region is CASSPVGQINEQFF. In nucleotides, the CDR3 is TGTGCCAGCTCACCAGTAGGACAGATAAATGAGCAGTTCTTC.

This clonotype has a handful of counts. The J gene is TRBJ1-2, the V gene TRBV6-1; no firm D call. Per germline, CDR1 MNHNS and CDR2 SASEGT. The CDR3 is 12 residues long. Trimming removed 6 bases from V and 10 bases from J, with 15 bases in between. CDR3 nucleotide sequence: TGTGCCAGCAGGGGAGATTGGGTTGTCTACACCTTC. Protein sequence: CASRGDWVVYTF.

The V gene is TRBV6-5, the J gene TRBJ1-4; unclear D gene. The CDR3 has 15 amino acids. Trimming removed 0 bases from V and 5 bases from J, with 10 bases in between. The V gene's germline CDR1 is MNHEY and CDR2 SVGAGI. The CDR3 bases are TGTGCCAGCAGTTACTCTGGGCATATGAATGAAAAACTGTTTTTT. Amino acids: CASSYSGHMNEKLFF.

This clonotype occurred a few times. The CDR3 DNA sequence: TGTGCCAGCTCACCTGGACTGACAACCTACGAGCAGTACTTC. It encodes CASSPGLTTYEQYF. The V and J genes are TRBV18 and TRBJ2-7; tentatively, D is TRBD2 (5 bases). V lost 3 bases to trimming and J lost 2 bases, with 11 bases between them. Germline V gene sequence: CDR1 KGHSH, CDR2 LQKENI. The CDR3 has 14 residues.

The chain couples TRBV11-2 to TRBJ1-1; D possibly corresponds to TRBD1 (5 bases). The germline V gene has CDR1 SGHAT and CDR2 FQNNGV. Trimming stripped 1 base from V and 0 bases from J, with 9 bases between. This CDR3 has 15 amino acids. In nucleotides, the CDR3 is TGTGCCAGCAGCTTAGCAGCAGGGTTGAACACTGAAGCTTTCTTT. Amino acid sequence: CASSLAAGLNTEAFF.

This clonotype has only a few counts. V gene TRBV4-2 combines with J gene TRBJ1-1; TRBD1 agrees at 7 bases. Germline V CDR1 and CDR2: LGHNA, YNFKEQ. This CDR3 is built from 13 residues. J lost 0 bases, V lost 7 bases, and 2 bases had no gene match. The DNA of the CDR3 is TGTGCCAGCATCGACAGGGTGAACACTGAAGCTTTCTTT. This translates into CASIDRVNTEAFF.

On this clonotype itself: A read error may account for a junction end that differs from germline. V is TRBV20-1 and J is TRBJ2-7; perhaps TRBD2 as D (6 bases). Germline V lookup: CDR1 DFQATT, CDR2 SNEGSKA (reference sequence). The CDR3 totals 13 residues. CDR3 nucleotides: TGCAGTGCCCCCGGGGACTCGTCCTACGGGCAGTACTTC. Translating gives CSAPGDSSYGQYF.

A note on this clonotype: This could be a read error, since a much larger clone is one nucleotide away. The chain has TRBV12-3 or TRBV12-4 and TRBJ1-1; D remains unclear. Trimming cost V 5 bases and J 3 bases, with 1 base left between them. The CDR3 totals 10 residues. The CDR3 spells CASSHTEAFF. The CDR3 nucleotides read TGTGCCAGCAGTCACACTGAAGCTTTCTTT.

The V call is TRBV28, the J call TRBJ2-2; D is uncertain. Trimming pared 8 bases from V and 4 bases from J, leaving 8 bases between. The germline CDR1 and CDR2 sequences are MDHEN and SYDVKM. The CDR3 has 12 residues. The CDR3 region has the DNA TGTGCCAGCCTGCCCAGCACCGGGGAGCTGTTTTTT. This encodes CASLPSTGELFF.

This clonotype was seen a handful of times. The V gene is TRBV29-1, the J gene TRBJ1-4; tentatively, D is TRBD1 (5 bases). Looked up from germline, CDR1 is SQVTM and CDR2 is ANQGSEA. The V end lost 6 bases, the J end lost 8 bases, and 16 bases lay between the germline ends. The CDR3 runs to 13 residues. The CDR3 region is CSVAAGVGEKLFF. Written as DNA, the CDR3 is TGCAGCGTCGCTGCGGGGGTTGGCGAAAAACTGTTTTTT.

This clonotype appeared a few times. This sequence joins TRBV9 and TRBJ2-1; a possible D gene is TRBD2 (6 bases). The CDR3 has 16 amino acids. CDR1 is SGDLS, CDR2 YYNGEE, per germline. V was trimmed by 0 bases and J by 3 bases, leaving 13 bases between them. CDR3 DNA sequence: TGTGCCAGCAGCGTAGCAGCTAGCGACTTCTACAATGAGCAGTTCTTC. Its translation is CASSVAASDFYNEQFF.

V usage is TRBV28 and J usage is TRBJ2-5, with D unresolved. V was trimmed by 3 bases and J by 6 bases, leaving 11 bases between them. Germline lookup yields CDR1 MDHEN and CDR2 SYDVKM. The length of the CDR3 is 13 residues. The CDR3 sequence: CASSLGSPKTQYF. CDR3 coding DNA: TGTGCCAGCAGTTTGGGCAGTCCCAAGACCCAGTACTTC.

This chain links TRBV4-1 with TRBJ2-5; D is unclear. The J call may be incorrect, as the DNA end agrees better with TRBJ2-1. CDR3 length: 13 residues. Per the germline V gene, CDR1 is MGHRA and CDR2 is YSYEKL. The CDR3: CASSQEPGNEQFF. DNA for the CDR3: TGCGCCAGCAGCCAAGAGCCGGGCAATGAGCAGTTCTTC.

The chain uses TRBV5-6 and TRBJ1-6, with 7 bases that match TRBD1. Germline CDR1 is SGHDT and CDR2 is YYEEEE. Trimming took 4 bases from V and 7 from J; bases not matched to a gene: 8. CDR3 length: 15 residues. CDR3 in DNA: TGTGCCAGCAGCCGGAGGGGGACAGAGAATTCACCCCTCCACTTT. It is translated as CASSRRGTENSPLHF.

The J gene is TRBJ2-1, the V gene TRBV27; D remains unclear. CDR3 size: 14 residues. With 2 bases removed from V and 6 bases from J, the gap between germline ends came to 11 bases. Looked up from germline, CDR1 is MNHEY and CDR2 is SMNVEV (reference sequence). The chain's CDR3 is CASSLIGQVNEQFF. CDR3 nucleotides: TGTGCCAGCAGTTTAATCGGGCAGGTCAATGAGCAGTTCTTC.